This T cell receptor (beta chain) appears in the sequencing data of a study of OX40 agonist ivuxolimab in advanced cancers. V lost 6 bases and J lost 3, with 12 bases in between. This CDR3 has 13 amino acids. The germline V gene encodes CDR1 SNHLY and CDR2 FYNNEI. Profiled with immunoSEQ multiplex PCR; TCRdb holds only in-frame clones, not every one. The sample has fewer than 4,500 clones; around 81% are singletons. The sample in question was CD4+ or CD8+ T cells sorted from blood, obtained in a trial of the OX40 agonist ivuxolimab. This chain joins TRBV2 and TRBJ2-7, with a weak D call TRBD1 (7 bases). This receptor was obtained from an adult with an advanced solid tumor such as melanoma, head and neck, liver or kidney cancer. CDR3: CASRGGQNYEQYF. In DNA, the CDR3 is TGTGCCAGCAGGGGGGGACAGAACTACGAGCAGTACTTC.